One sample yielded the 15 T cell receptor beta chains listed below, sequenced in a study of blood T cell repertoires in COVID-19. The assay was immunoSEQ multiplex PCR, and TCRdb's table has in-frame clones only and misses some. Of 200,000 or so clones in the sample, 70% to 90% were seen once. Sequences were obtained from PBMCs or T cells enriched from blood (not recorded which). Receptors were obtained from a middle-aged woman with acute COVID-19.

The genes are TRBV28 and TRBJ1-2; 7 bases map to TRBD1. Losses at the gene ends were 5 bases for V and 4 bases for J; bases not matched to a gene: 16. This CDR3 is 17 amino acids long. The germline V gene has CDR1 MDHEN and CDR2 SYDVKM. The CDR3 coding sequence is TGTGCCAGCAGTGGAAGAGGGACAGTCCCCCACGTCTATGGCTACACCTTC. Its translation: CASSGRGTVPHVYGYTF.

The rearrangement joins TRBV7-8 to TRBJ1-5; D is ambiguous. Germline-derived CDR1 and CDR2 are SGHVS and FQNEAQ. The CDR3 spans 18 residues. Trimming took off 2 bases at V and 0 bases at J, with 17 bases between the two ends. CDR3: CASSLSGRDGYSNQPQHF. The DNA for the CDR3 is TGTGCCAGCAGCTTAAGTGGGCGAGACGGTTATAGCAATCAGCCCCAGCATTTT. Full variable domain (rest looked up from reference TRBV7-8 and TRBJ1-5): GAGVSQSPRYKVAKRGQDVALRCDPISGHVSLFWYQQALGQGPEFLTYFQNEAQLDKSGLPSDRFFAERPEGSVSTLKIQRTQQEDSAVYLCASSLSGRDGYSNQPQHFGDGTRLSIL.

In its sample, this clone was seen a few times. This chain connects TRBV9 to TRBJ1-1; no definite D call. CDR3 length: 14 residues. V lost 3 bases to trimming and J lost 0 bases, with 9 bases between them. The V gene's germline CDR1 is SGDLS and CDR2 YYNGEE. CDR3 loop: CASSAKLVNTEAFF. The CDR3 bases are TGTGCCAGCAGCGCTAAATTGGTGAACACTGAAGCTTTCTTT.

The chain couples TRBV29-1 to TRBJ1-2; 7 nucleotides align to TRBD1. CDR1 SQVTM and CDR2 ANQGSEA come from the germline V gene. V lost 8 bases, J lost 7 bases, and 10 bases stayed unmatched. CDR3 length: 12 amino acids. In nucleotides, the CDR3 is TGCAGCTCTGGAGGGGGCAGGGGTGGCTACACCTTC. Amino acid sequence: CSSGGGRGGYTF.

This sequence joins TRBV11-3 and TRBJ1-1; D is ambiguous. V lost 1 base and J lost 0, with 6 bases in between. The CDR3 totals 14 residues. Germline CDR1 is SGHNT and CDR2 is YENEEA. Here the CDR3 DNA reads TGTGCCAGCAGCTTAGGGAGGATGAACACTGAAGCTTTCTTT. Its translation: CASSLGRMNTEAFF.

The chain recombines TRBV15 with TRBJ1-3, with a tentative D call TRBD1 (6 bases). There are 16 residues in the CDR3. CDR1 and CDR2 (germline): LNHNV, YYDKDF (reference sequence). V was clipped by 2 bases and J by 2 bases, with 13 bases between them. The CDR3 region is CATSRIGTRAGNTIYF. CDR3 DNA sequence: TGTGCCACCAGCAGAATCGGGACAAGGGCTGGAAACACCATATATTTT. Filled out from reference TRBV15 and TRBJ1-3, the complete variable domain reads DAMVIQNPRYQVTQFGKPVTLSCSQTLNHNVMYWYQQKSSQAPKLLFHYYDKDFNNEADTPDNFQSRRPNTSFCFLDIRSPGLGDTAMYLCATSRIGTRAGNTIYFGEGSWLTVV.

The CDR3 here is CASRYRVDYGYTF. In DNA form, the CDR3 reads TGTGCCAGCAGGTACAGGGTTGACTATGGCTACACCTTC. The gene calls are TRBV5-8 and TRBJ1-2, with D perhaps matching TRBD1 (6 bases). CDR1 and CDR2 from the germline V gene are SGHTS and YDEGEE. Trimming removed 5 bases from V and 3 bases from J, with 11 bases in between. The CDR3 consists of 13 residues.

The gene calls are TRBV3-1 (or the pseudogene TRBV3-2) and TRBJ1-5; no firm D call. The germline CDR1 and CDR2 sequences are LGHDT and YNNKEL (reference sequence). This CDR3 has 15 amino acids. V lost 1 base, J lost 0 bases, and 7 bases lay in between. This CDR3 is CASSQGRNSNQPQHF. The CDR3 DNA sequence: TGTGCCAGCAGCCAAGGCAGAAATAGCAATCAGCCCCAGCATTTT.

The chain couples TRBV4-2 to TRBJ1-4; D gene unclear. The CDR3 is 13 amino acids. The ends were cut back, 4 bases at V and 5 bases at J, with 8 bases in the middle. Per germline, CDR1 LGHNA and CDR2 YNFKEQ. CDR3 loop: CASSLRGNEKLFF. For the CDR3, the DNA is TGTGCCAGCAGCCTCCGAGGCAATGAAAAACTGTTTTTT.

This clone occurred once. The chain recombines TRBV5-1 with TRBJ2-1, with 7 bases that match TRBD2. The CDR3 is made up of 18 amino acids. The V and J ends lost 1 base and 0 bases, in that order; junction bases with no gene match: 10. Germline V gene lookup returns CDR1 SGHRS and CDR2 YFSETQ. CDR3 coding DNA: TGCGCCAGCAGCTTGACTAGCGCGGGTCAGAGCTCCTACAATGAGCAGTTCTTC. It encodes CASSLTSAGQSSYNEQFF. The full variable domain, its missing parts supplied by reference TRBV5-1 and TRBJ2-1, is KAGVTQTPRYLIKTRGQQVTLSCSPISGHRSVSWYQQTPGQGLQFLFEYFSETQRNKGNFPGRFSGRQFSNSRSEMNVSTLELGDSALYLCASSLTSAGQSSYNEQFFGPGTRLTVL.

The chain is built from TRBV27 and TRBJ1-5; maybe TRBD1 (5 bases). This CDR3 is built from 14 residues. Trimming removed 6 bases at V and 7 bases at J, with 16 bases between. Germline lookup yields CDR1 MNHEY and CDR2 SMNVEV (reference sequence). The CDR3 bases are TGTGCCAGCAGCCTACCAGGGTACGGACAGCCCCAGCATTTT. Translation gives CASSLPGYGQPQHF.

The CDR3 nucleotides are TGTGCCAGCAGCCGGACAGGGTTAGATTCACCCCTCCACTTT. Its protein product is CASSRTGLDSPLHF. This rearrangement joins TRBV9 to TRBJ1-6, with 8 nucleotides matching TRBD1. V shed 4 bases and J 8 bases; nucleotides not matched to a gene: 5. CDR1 is SGDLS, CDR2 YYNGEE, per germline. This CDR3 is 14 amino acids long.

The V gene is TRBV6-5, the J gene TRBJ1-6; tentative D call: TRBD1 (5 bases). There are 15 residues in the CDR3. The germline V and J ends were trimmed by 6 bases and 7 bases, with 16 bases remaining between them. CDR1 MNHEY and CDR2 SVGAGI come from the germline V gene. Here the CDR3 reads CASRGPGIGNSPLHF. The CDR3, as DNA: TGTGCCAGCAGGGGGCCTGGGATTGGAAATTCACCCCTCCACTTT.

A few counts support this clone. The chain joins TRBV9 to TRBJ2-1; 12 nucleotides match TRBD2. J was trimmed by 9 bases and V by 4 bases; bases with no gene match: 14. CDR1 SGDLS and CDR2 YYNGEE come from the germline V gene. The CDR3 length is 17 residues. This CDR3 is CASSPRPLAGGVSEQFF. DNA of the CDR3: TGTGCCAGCAGCCCCCGCCCCCTAGCGGGGGGGGTCAGTGAGCAGTTCTTC. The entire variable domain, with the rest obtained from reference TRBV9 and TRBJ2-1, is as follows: DSGVTQTPKHLITATGQRVTLRCSPRSGDLSVYWYQQSLDQGLQFLIQYYNGEERAKGNILERFSAQQFPDLHSELNLSSLELGDSALYFCASSPRPLAGGVSEQFFGPGTRLTVL.

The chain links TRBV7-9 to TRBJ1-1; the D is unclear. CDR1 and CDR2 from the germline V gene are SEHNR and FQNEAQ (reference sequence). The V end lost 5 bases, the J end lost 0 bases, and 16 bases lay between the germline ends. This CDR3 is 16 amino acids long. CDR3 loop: CASSRPETTLNTEAFF. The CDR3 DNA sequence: TGTGCCAGCAGCCGGCCCGAGACAACACTGAACACTGAAGCTTTCTTT.